The clone carrying this T cell receptor beta chain was detected a few times. These data are taken from a study of human T cells and chemical hapten exposure. Described time point: patch test 3, about 24 weeks after DPC sensitization. Treatment defined: therapeutic diphenylcyclopropenone sensitization with weekly scalp DPC. The V gene's germline CDR1 is MNHEY and CDR2 SVGEGT. CDR3 length: 14 residues. J was trimmed by 5 bases and V by 7 bases; bases with no gene match: 5. TCRdb recomputed calls from the RACE reads with MiXCR, one row per CDR3 protein. The sample has approximately 88,000 distinct CDR3 sequences, roughly 13% seen once.

Sequenced material: whole blood, taken in connection with sensitization to the hapten diphenylcyclopropenone (DPC). The genes are TRBV6-2 or TRBV6-3 and TRBJ2-1, with 10 positions matching TRBD2. The receptor was derived from a woman aged 45-65 years with alopecia areata. Some clones in this sample may be carry-over from other donors' samples. The CDR3 DNA reads TGTGCCAGCAAAAGGACTAGCGGAAACAATGAGCAGTTCTTC. This gives the protein CASKRTSGNNEQFF.